These T cell receptor beta chains were read from a single sample in a study of blood T cell repertoires in COVID-19. Method: immunoSEQ multiplex PCR; TCRdb's copy keeps in-frame clones and lacks some. The data hold a few hundred thousand clones, with around 85% observed a single time. The sequenced material came from peripheral blood. These receptors came from a human donor in a cohort sampled during active COVID-19. Both conserved end residues are part of each CDR3. A D gene is named only where the DNA matches it firmly. Clone size is not always given. Where it is, it says once, few, many or a class for expanded clones.

j_call v_call d_call clone_size cdr3_aa cdr3_nt
TRBJ1-4 TRBV20-1 NA NA CSASRQATTNEKLFF TGCAGTGCTAGTCGGCAGGCTACAACTAATGAAAAACTGTTTTTT
TRBJ2-1 TRBV5-1 NA NA CASSPPGVGGYNEQFF TGCGCCAGCAGCCCCCCGGGGGTCGGGGGTTACAATGAGCAGTTCTTC
TRBJ1-1 TRBV6-1 NA NA CASSEISNTEAFF TGTGCCAGCAGTGAAATTTCTAACACTGAAGCTTTCTTT
TRBJ1-1 TRBV30 NA NA CAWKGGTRENTEAFF TGTGCCTGGAAGGGAGGGACGCGAGAGAACACTGAAGCTTTCTTT
TRBJ2-7 TRBV5-4 NA NA CASSLGHEQYF TGTGCCAGCAGCTTGGGGCACGAGCAGTACTTC
TRBJ1-1 TRBV3-1/TRBV3-2 TRBD1 NA CASSQAGTGGTEAFF TGTGCCAGCAGCCAAGCCGGGACAGGGGGCACTGAAGCTTTCTTT
TRBJ2-1 TRBV7-9 NA NA CASSLAAYEQFF TGTGCCAGCAGCTTAGCGGCCTATGAGCAGTTCTTC
TRBJ2-3 TRBV7-3 NA NA CASSMGLSDTQYF TGTGCCAGCAGCATGGGGCTCTCAGATACGCAGTATTTT
TRBJ1-2 TRBV11-1 NA many CASSQGRGPYGYTF TGTGCCAGCAGCCAAGGCAGGGGACCCTATGGCTACACCTTC
TRBJ2-7 TRBV4-2 NA NA CASSQDRAYEQYF TGTGCCAGCAGCCAAGACCGCGCCTACGAGCAGTACTTC
TRBJ1-1 TRBV19 TRBD1 once CASRGTGGTEAFF TGTGCCAGTAGGGGGACAGGGGGGACTGAAGCTTTCTTT
TRBJ1-2 TRBV5-4 NA NA CASSLTSLYGYTF TGTGCCAGCAGCTTGACTAGCCTCTATGGCTACACCTTC
TRBJ2-2 TRBV6-5 TRBD1 once CASSTTGTNTGELFF TGTGCCAGCAGCACGACAGGGACGAACACCGGGGAGCTGTTTTTT
TRBJ1-2 TRBV5-4 NA NA CASSLGDYLDGYTF TGTGCCAGCAGCTTGGGGGACTATCTAGATGGCTACACCTTC
TRBJ1-1 TRBV11-3 NA NA CASSVQGNTEAFF TGTGCCAGCAGCGTACAGGGGAACACTGAAGCTTTCTTT
TRBJ1-3 TRBV30 NA NA CAWSPVVISGNTIYF TGTGCCTGGAGCCCCGTAGTAATCTCTGGAAACACCATATATTTT
TRBJ2-2 TRBV19 TRBD1 NA CASSIGQGPNTGELFF TGTGCCAGTAGTATTGGACAGGGGCCCAACACCGGGGAGCTGTTTTTT
TRBJ2-7 TRBV5-4 TRBD1 NA CASSSPGQPYEQYF TGTGCCAGCAGCTCCCCGGGACAGCCCTACGAGCAGTACTTC
TRBJ1-2 TRBV2 NA NA CASRQVKGYTF TGTGCCAGCAGACAGGTTAAGGGCTACACCTTC
TRBJ2-1 TRBV7-3 TRBD1 NA CASSRTGGVEQFF TGTGCCAGCAGTCGGACAGGGGGCGTTGAGCAGTTCTTC
TRBJ1-3 TRBV19 NA few CASSPYSSGNTIYF TGTGCCAGTAGTCCTTACAGCTCTGGAAACACCATATATTTT
TRBJ1-2 TRBV5-1 TRBD1 NA CASSFPGQAYGYTF TGCGCCAGCAGCTTTCCGGGACAGGCCTATGGCTACACCTTC
TRBJ1-3 TRBV7-9 NA NA CASSFGGLGNTIYF TGTGCCAGCAGCTTTGGAGGGTTAGGAAACACCATATATTTT
TRBJ2-7 TRBV6-5 TRBD2 NA CASSYKRGGYEQYF TGTGCCAGCAGTTACAAGCGGGGGGGATACGAGCAGTACTTC
TRBJ1-1 TRBV4-1 NA once CASSQDRLGGTEAFF TGCGCCAGCAGCCAAGATCGGTTGGGGGGCACTGAAGCTTTCTTT
TRBJ2-3 TRBV24-1 TRBD1 NA CATSDQGVSTDTQYF TGTGCCACCAGTGACCAGGGGGTAAGCACAGATACGCAGTATTTT
TRBJ1-2 TRBV5-6 NA NA CASSFIGEAGYTF TGTGCCAGCAGCTTCATCGGGGAGGCAGGCTACACCTTC
TRBJ2-7 TRBV5-5 TRBD2 NA CASSFGTSGGPVFYEQYF TGTGCCAGCAGCTTCGGGACTAGCGGGGGGCCGGTATTCTACGAGCAGTACTTC
TRBJ2-5 TRBV5-5 TRBD1 NA CASSLGGQQETQYF TGTGCCAGCAGCTTGGGGGGACAGCAAGAGACCCAGTACTTC
TRBJ1-2 TRBV6-5 NA NA CASSSQGYYGYTF TGTGCCAGCAGTTCCCAGGGCTACTATGGCTACACCTTC
TRBJ1-5 TRBV19 NA NA CASRQSAYQPQHF TGTGCCAGTAGGCAGTCCGCTTATCAGCCCCAGCATTTT
TRBJ1-5 TRBV27 NA NA CASSFSGGSNQPQHF TGTGCCAGCAGTTTTTCGGGGGGGAGCAATCAGCCCCAGCATTTT
TRBJ2-7 TRBV18 NA NA CASSPLSSSYEQYF TGTGCCAGCTCACCCCTTTCTAGCTCCTACGAGCAGTACTTC
TRBJ1-3 TRBV11-2 NA NA CASSPAQGSSRNTIYF TGTGCCAGCAGCCCCGCACAGGGTAGTTCGAGAAACACCATATATTTT
TRBJ1-2 TRBV30 NA once CAWSVAGGPVLHPYGYTF TGTGCCTGGAGTGTAGCCGGGGGGCCGGTTCTCCATCCCTATGGCTACACCTTC
TRBJ1-2 TRBV27 TRBD1 few CASSTTGYGYTF TGTGCCAGCAGTACGACAGGGTATGGCTACACCTTC
TRBJ1-5 TRBV28 NA NA CANSGGTSNQPQHF TGTGCCAACAGCGGGGGGACCTCCAATCAGCCCCAGCATTTT
TRBJ1-2 TRBV7-9 TRBD1 NA CASSLLTGANYGYTF TGTGCCAGCAGCTTATTAACAGGGGCTAACTATGGCTACACCTTC
TRBJ1-2 TRBV24-1 TRBD1 NA CATEGARGYTF TGTGCCACCGAGGGGGCGCGCGGCTACACCTTC
TRBJ1-5 TRBV19 NA NA CASSIVGGNQPQHF TGTGCCAGTAGTATAGTTGGCGGGAATCAGCCCCAGCATTTT